A selection of T cell receptor beta chains follows, all from one sample in a study of spatial heterogeneity in lung cancer. TCRdb re-analysed the 5' RACE reads in MiXCR, keeping a single row per CDR3 protein. In the table there are some 5,100 distinct CDR3 sequences, 6.5% to 7.5% of which are singletons. The source was lung tumor tissue, collected at surgery. All receptors come from a male donor with early-stage non-small cell lung cancer. Each CDR3 is given with its conserved first and last residue. The D gene is left open where the match is weak. Not every row has a clone size; where given, it reads once, few, many or a size class.

j_call clone_size v_call d_call cdr3_length cdr3_nt cdr3_aa
TRBJ2-1 many TRBV12-3/TRBV12-4 TRBD2 15 TGTGCCAGCAGTCGTCCCGGGACTAGCGCGTGGGAGCAGTTCTTC CASSRPGTSAWEQFF
TRBJ2-2 medium-sized TRBV6-1 . 16 TGTGCCAGCGGCCTAAGTATTCTCCCGGGCACCGGGGAGCTGTTTTTT CASGLSILPGTGELFF
TRBJ1-6 . TRBV27 . 14 TGTGCCAGCAGTCCAAGCTCCTATAATTCACCCCTCCACTTT CASSPSSYNSPLHF
TRBJ2-7 many TRBV29-1 TRBD2 14 TGCAGCGTTGAAGAACGGCTAGCGGGCTACGAGCAGTACTTC CSVEERLAGYEQYF
TRBJ2-1 few TRBV6-2/TRBV6-3 TRBD2 17 TGTGCCAGCAGTTATTTTAGCGGGGGGGCAAGAGGCGATGAGCAGTTCTTC CASSYFSGGARGDEQFF
TRBJ2-5 medium-sized TRBV6-2/TRBV6-3 TRBD1 12 TGTGCCAGCTCTACAGGGGCGGATACCCAGTACTTC CASSTGADTQYF
TRBJ1-2 many TRBV9 . 17 TGTGCCAGCACCCACCCGGCAGGGAAAAACTTTAACTATGGCTACACCTTC CASTHPAGKNFNYGYTF
TRBJ2-7 medium-sized TRBV7-9 . 16 TGTGCCAGCAGCTTAGGTTCGACAGGCAAATCCTACGAGCAGTACTTC CASSLGSTGKSYEQYF
TRBJ2-3 many TRBV7-3 TRBD1 14 TGTGCCAGCAGCTCAGGACAGGGGGCAGATACGCAGTATTTT CASSSGQGADTQYF
TRBJ1-1 medium-sized TRBV7-9 . 14 TGTGCCAGCAGCTTCGCAGGAATGAACACTGAAGCTTTCTTT CASSFAGMNTEAFF
TRBJ1-5 many TRBV10-3 . 13 TGTGCCATCAGTGAGTCAACCAGTCAGCCCCAGCATTTT CAISESTSQPQHF
TRBJ2-5 many TRBV20-1 TRBD2 18 TGCAGTGCAAAGCCGGGACTAGCGGGGGGGACAGGGCAAGAGACCCAGTACTTC CSAKPGLAGGTGQETQYF
TRBJ2-1 few TRBV2 TRBD2 11 TGTGCCAGCAGTGCCGGGACTAGCATGTTCTTC CASSAGTSMFF
TRBJ1-1 few TRBV29-1 . 11 TGCAGCTCCCGGCGGGGGACGGAAGCTTTCTTT CSSRRGTEAFF
TRBJ2-7 few TRBV28 . 13 TGTGCCAGCGGTAGGGCTAGCTCCTACGAGCAGTACTTC CASGRASSYEQYF
TRBJ2-2 many TRBV27 . 13 TGTGCCAGCAAGGAGGGGAACACCGGGGAGCTGTTTTTT CASKEGNTGELFF
TRBJ1-6 . TRBV28 . 12 TGTGCCAGCAGTTTTTATAATTCACCCCTCCACTTT CASSFYNSPLHF
TRBJ1-5 large TRBV19 . 14 TGTGCCAGTAGTCACCGTGGGTACAGCCAGCCCCAGCATTTT CASSHRGYSQPQHF
TRBJ2-5 many TRBV29-1 . 13 TGCAGCGTTGAAGTCGGGTCGGGGGAGACCCAGTACTTC CSVEVGSGETQYF
TRBJ2-3 . TRBV20-1 . 16 TGCAGTGCTAGGATCCGGCTCGGGATGGGCACAGATACGCAGTATTTT CSARIRLGMGTDTQYF
TRBJ2-2 few TRBV20-1 TRBD1 16 TGCAGTGCTAGCTTACCGGGGACAGGGAACACCGGGGAGCTGTTTTTT CSASLPGTGNTGELFF
TRBJ2-3 few TRBV20-1 . 11 TGCAGTGCCCCCGAGGCAGGGACGCAGTATTTT CSAPEAGTQYF
TRBJ1-3 many TRBV9 TRBD1 17 TGTGCCAGCAGCGTAAGGGGACAGGGAGGCACTGGAAACACCATATATTTT CASSVRGQGGTGNTIYF
TRBJ2-7 many TRBV10-3 TRBD1 15 TGTGCCATCTCTTCCGGGACAGGGGGCACCTACGAGCAGTACTTC CAISSGTGGTYEQYF
TRBJ2-1 many TRBV5-1 TRBD2 17 TGCGCCAGCAGCTTGGCCGCGACTAGCGGGGGGGAAAATGAGCAGTTCTTC CASSLAATSGGENEQFF
TRBJ1-1 many TRBV20-1 TRBD1 12 TGCAGTGCCTTGACAGGGTGGACTGAAGCTTTCTTT CSALTGWTEAFF
TRBJ2-3 medium-sized TRBV5-4 . 13 TGTGCCAGCAGTGGGGACTTCACAGATACGCAGTATTTT CASSGDFTDTQYF
TRBJ1-5 many TRBV3-1 . 14 TGTGCCAGCAGCCCCCGTCGGGACTCCTTTACCCAGCATTTT CASSPRRDSFTQHF
TRBJ1-4 many TRBV28 . 14 TGTGCCAGCAGTTATCCGGATCAAGGGGAAAAACTGTTTTTT CASSYPDQGEKLFF
TRBJ2-1 few TRBV10-1 TRBD2 15 TGCGCCAGCAGTGAGTCGAGCGGGAGGGCCGGTGAGCAGTTCTTC CASSESSGRAGEQFF
TRBJ2-1 many TRBV11-2 . 15 TGTGCCAGCAGCTTATCATCGCGCTCCTACAATGAGCAGTTCTTC CASSLSSRSYNEQFF
TRBJ2-7 medium-sized TRBV28 TRBD1 14 TGTGCCAGCAGGTCCGGGACAGGGGGCGAGGAGCAGTACTTC CASRSGTGGEEQYF
TRBJ2-3 medium-sized TRBV12-3/TRBV12-4 TRBD1 16 TGTGCCAGCAGTATAGGTACAGGGGGGTTGACAGATACGCAGTATTTT CASSIGTGGLTDTQYF
TRBJ2-2 many TRBV28 . 15 TGTGCCAGCAGTCCACCCCTCCGGTGGGCCGGGGAGCTGTTTTTT CASSPPLRWAGELFF
TRBJ2-1 . TRBV18 . 15 TGTGCCAGCTCCCCGGGCGGGGGACATTACAATGAGCAGTTCTTC CASSPGGGHYNEQFF
TRBJ2-1 many TRBV7-8 TRBD2 17 TGTGCCAGCAGCTCCCCTCTAGCGGGAACCTCCTACAATGAGCAGTTCTTC CASSSPLAGTSYNEQFF
TRBJ1-5 many TRBV20-1 . 15 TGCAGTGCTAGAGTTCGGGCAGGAGGCAATCAGCCCCAGCATTTT CSARVRAGGNQPQHF
TRBJ2-7 many TRBV12-3/TRBV12-4 . 13 TGTGCCAGCAGTTTAGCGGTTCACTACGAGCAGTACTTC CASSLAVHYEQYF
TRBJ2-7 few TRBV7-6 TRBD2 18 TGTGCCAGCAGCTTAGTTCCCTGGACTAGCGGAGAGACCTACGAGCAGTACTTC CASSLVPWTSGETYEQYF
TRBJ1-5 many TRBV7-9 . 14 TGTGCCAGCAGCGCCGATGGTTTCAATCAGCCCCAGCATTTT CASSADGFNQPQHF
TRBJ1-6 many TRBV29-1 TRBD1 13 TGCAGCGTTAGGACAGGATATAATTCACCCCTCCACTTT CSVRTGYNSPLHF
TRBJ1-2 many TRBV6-2/TRBV6-3 . 13 TGTGCCAGCAGTTACCTGGGACCCTATGGCTACACCTTC CASSYLGPYGYTF
TRBJ2-1 many TRBV28 TRBD1 16 TGTGCCAGTCGGGGACAGGGGGCTCAAGGGTGGAATGAGCAGTTCTTC CASRGQGAQGWNEQFF
TRBJ1-1 . TRBV29-1 . 13 TGCAGCGCCGGGGGGGGGCTGAACACTGAAGCTTTCTTT CSAGGGLNTEAFF
TRBJ2-5 few TRBV28 . 15 TGTGCCAGCAGTTTGGGGGGGGCTCGCCCCCAGACCCAGTACTTC CASSLGGARPQTQYF
TRBJ2-7 few TRBV28 TRBD1 13 TGTGCCAGCAGTTCGGACAGGAAGGACGAGCAGTACTTC CASSSDRKDEQYF
TRBJ2-5 . TRBV11-2 . 15 TGTGCCAGCAGCCAACGGACAGGGAGGGGAGAGACCCAGTACTTC CASSQRTGRGETQYF
TRBJ1-1 many TRBV7-9 TRBD1 15 TGTGCCAGCAGCCCAGGGACAGGGAGCGACACTGAAGCTTTCTTT CASSPGTGSDTEAFF
TRBJ2-2 hyperexpanded TRBV5-1 TRBD2 18 TGCGCCAGCAGCTTGGGTCTAGCGGGGGCTCCGAACACCGGGGAGCTGTTTTTT CASSLGLAGAPNTGELFF
TRBJ2-5 many TRBV5-1 . 13 TGCGCCAGCAAGGGAGGTGATCAAGAGACCCAGTACTTC CASKGGDQETQYF
TRBJ1-1 many TRBV7-9 TRBD1 15 TGTGCCAGCAGCCCCAGACGTCAGGGGGACACTGAAGCTTTCTTT CASSPRRQGDTEAFF
TRBJ2-7 many TRBV20-1 . 16 TGCAGTGCTACCAGCGGCGATAGCGGAGTCTCCTACGAGCAGTACTTC CSATSGDSGVSYEQYF
TRBJ2-1 many TRBV20-1 TRBD2 15 TGCAGTGCTAGAGATCGGCTAGCGGGGGAGAGTGAGCAGTTCTTC CSARDRLAGESEQFF
TRBJ2-7 many TRBV5-4 TRBD1 12 TGTGCCAGCAGCCCGGACAGGGTCGAGCAGTACTTC CASSPDRVEQYF
TRBJ2-2 many TRBV6-1 TRBD2 19 TGTGCCAGCAGTGAAAGGGTTAGCGGGACACGCTGGTACACCGGGGAGCTGTTTTTT CASSERVSGTRWYTGELFF